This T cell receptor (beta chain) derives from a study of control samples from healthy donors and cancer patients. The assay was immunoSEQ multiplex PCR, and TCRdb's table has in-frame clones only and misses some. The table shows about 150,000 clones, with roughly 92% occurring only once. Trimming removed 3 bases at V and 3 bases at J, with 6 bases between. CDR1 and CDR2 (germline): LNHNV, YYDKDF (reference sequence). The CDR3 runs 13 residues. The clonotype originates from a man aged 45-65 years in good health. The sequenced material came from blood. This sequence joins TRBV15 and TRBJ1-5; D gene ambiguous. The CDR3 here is CATSRTINQPQHF. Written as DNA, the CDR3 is TGTGCCACCAGCAGGACTATCAATCAGCCCCAGCATTTT.